This TCR beta chain emerged from a study of memory CD4+ T cells and cytomegalovirus serostatus. The wider study: This sample comes from healthy Belgian adults, under 10 CMV seropositive, approximately 22 seronegative. Study-wide findings and caveats: A US-trained random forest predicted CMV serostatus with median AUC around 0.9. CD4+ memory repertoires contained 67 of 164 reported CMV TCRbeta sequences. The CMV-associated TCR signature appears largely within the CD4+ memory repertoire.

Comments on this clone: The antigen is unknown.

Single viable CD3+CD4+CD8-CD45RO+ cells were sorted as the memory CD4+ T cells. The V gene's germline CDR1 is MRHNA and CDR2 SNTAGT. V lost 10 bases, J lost 0 bases, and 17 bases lay in between. The CDR3 is 15 amino acids. Using immunoSEQ multiplex PCR, the repertoire was profiled, and TCRdb retains in-frame clones only, with some absent. Of tens of thousands of clones listed, about 80% are singletons. This receptor was obtained from an adult in good health and CMV-seropositive. V and J are TRBV6-4 and TRBJ2-3; D may correspond to TRBD1 or TRBD2 (5 bases each). Material for sequencing was memory CD4+ T cells from blood. CDR3 in amino acids: CATSRGVASTDTQYF. CDR3 bases: TGTGCCACCTCCCGAGGGGTTGCTAGCACAGATACGCAGTATTTT.